In this sample, the clone carrying this T cell receptor (beta chain) turned up many times. Its target is unknown. MiXCR, applied by TCRdb to the reads, yields one record per CDR3 protein. The sample gives 200,000 to 300,000 distinct CDR3 sequences, over 8% of which show up once; about 15% is in the top ten. This record belongs to a study of T cell repertoires in cytomegalovirus infection. The wider study: In public TCR beta signatures, there were indications of both CMV infection and matching HLA type.

This CDR3 is built from 14 residues. Trimming took 1 base from V and 5 from J, leaving 11 bases between them. The V gene's germline CDR1 is SEHNR and CDR2 FQNEAQ (reference sequence). Whole-study findings and limits: The cumulative frequency of public TCR beta families distinguished individuals who carried CMV together with the relevant HLA. CMV-specific TCR beta clonotypes restricted by HLA-C were the ones dominating the ex vivo response.

The TCR was taken from a human donor in good health (CMV status not recorded). Some clones in this sample may be carry-over from other donors' samples. The chain combines TRBV7-9 with TRBJ2-5, with D perhaps TRBD2 (6 bases). Sequencing was done on a sample of PBMCs. DNA of the CDR3: TGTGCCAGCAGCTTAGGTGCGGGATCGGAGACCCAGTACTTC. This translates into CASSLGAGSETQYF. The complete variable domain, with remaining parts taken from reference TRBV7-9 and TRBJ2-5, reads DTGVSQNPRHKITKRGQNVTFRCDPISEHNRLYWYRQTLGQGPEFLTYFQNEAQLEKSRLLSDRFSAERPKGSFSTLEIQRTEQGDSAMYLCASSLGAGSETQYFGPGTRLLVL.